This note documents a single TCR beta chain sequence. The V end lost 4 bases, the J end lost 4 bases, and 17 bases lay between the germline ends. Per the germline V gene, CDR1 is SGDLS and CDR2 is YYNGEE. The CDR3 contains 15 residues. The protocol was immunoSEQ multiplex PCR, while the TCRdb copy is restricted to in-frame clones and leaves out a portion. The sample lists a few hundred thousand clones, 86% seen once, with about 10% in the top ten. The sample comes from a study of blood T cell repertoires in COVID-19. About the research overall: COVID-19 samples from acute and convalescent phases originated in the United States, Italy and Spain.

The cohort comprised adults aged 18 to 89 years residing in approximately 25 US areas. V and J are TRBV9 and TRBJ1-2; D might be TRBD1 (6 bases). Sequencing used PBMCs or T cells enriched from blood (not recorded which). The sequence derives from a woman aged 18-29 years who had recovered from COVID-19. The CDR3 sequence is CASSPAGGLGYGYTF. The CDR3 coding sequence is TGTGCCAGCAGCCCAGCGGGGGGGCTAGGCTATGGCTACACCTTC.